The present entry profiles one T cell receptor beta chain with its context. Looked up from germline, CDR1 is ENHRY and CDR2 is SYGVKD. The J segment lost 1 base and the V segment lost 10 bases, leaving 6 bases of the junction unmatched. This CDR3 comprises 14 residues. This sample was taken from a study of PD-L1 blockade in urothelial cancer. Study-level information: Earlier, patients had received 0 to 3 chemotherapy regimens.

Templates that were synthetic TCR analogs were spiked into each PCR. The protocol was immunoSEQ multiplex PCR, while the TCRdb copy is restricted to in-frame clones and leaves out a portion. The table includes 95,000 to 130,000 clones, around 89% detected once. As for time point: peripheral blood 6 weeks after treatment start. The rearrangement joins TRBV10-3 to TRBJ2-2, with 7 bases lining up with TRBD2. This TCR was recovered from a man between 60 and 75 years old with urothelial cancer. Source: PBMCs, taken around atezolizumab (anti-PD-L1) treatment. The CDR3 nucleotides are TGTGCCACCTCGGGGGGTCGGAACACCGGGGAGCTGTTTTTT. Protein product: CATSGGRNTGELFF.